These 30 T cell receptor beta chains share one sample of origin, sequenced in a study of blood T cell repertoires in COVID-19. The table came from immunoSEQ multiplex PCR; TCRdb's copy has only in-frame clones and leaves some out. The data contain approximately 210,000 clones, just under 85% of them seen just once; the ten biggest clones take up approximately 8%. The specimen sequenced was peripheral blood. All receptors derive from a woman aged 45-65 years with active or convalescent COVID-19.

With respect to this clone: The limits of the CDR3 on the DNA are not certain, so only TCRdb's listed CDR3 is given. V gene TRBV12-1 combines with J gene TRBJ1-6; TRBD1 is the table's D call and was not checked against the DNA. TRBV12-1 is a recognized pseudogene. Ends included, the CDR3 has 14 residues. The CDR3 is CASSFGTGNSPLHF.

This sequence joins TRBV4-1 and TRBJ1-4, with D unresolved. Germline CDR1 is MGHRA and CDR2 is YSYEKL. Trimming left V 1 base short and J 8 bases short, with 14 bases between. The CDR3 loop spans 15 amino acids. CDR3 sequence: CASSQGTRVGEKLFF. The CDR3 nucleotides read TGCGCCAGCAGCCAAGGAACTCGGGTCGGAGAAAAACTGTTTTTT.

The sample holds a few counts of this clone. This chain joins TRBV11-2 and TRBJ1-1, with 7 bases lining up with TRBD1. Looked up from germline, CDR1 is SGHAT and CDR2 is FQNNGV. Trimming at V came to 1 base and at J to 1 base, leaving 0 bases not matched to a gene. The CDR3 spans 14 residues. CDR3 nucleotides: TGTGCCAGCAGCTTAGGGACAGGGAACACTGAAGCTTTCTTT. The encoded protein is CASSLGTGNTEAFF.

The gene calls are TRBV7-8 and TRBJ1-1; D not resolved. Germline lookup yields CDR1 SGHVS and CDR2 FQNEAQ. V dropped 7 bases and J dropped 4 bases, with 13 bases sitting between them. The CDR3 runs 13 residues. The CDR3 region is CASTTPARTEAFF. CDR3 DNA: TGTGCCAGCACCACTCCCGCGCGCACTGAAGCTTTCTTT.

V is TRBV21-1 and J is TRBJ2-7; the DNA was not compared with TRBD1, the D call given in the table. TRBV21-1 is listed as a pseudogene. CDR3 size: 17 residues. The CDR3 DNA sequence: TGTGCCAGCAGCAAAGATTTGGTCCAGGGAAGCTCCTACGAGCAGTACGTC. It translates to CASSKDLVQGSSYEQYV.

This clone is termed medium-sized. This chain uses TRBV29-1 with TRBJ1-2; possible D gene TRBD1, 5 bases. V dropped 6 bases and J dropped 8 bases, with 22 bases sitting between them. The germline CDR1 and CDR2 sequences are SQVTM and ANQGSEA. The length of the CDR3 is 14 residues. The CDR3 spells CSVRGGTDLKGYTF. CDR3 nucleotides: TGCAGCGTCCGCGGGGGGACGGACTTGAAAGGCTACACCTTC.

The CDR3 DNA is TGTGCCACCAGTAGAACAGGAGGGGCTCAGCCCCAGCATTTT. It codes for CATSRTGGAQPQHF. V gene TRBV24-1 combines with J gene TRBJ1-5; maybe TRBD1 (5 bases). Trimming took off 6 bases at V and 6 bases at J, with 14 bases between the two ends. The CDR3 spans 14 residues. The germline V gene encodes CDR1 KGHDR and CDR2 SFDVKD.

This chain joins TRBV7-6 and TRBJ2-7; 9 positions agree with TRBD2. In germline, CDR1 is SGHVS, CDR2 FNYEAQ. Unmatched junction bases numbered 8, after V lost 4 bases and J lost 4 bases. The CDR3 spans 15 residues. CDR3 region: CASSSRLADGYEQYF. The CDR3 coding sequence is TGTGCCAGCAGCTCCCGACTAGCGGATGGGTACGAGCAGTACTTC. Based on the CDR3 plus reference TRBV7-6 and TRBJ2-7, the full variable domain is GAGVSQSPRYKVTKRGQDVALRCDPISGHVSLYWYRQALGQGPEFLTYFNYEAQQDKSGLPNDRFSAERPEGSISTLTIQRTEQRDSAMYRCASSSRLADGYEQYFGPGTRLTVT.

V is TRBV3-1 (or the pseudogene TRBV3-2) and J is TRBJ2-7; the match to TRBD2 covers 9 bases. Germline CDR1 LGHDT, CDR2 YNNKEL (reference sequence). The CDR3 covers 15 residues. V dropped 5 bases and J dropped 4; count of bases not matched to a gene: 9. As DNA, the CDR3 is TGTGCCAGCAGCAGACCGGGTAGCGGGAGTTACGAGCAGTACTTC. Its protein is CASSRPGSGSYEQYF.

A note on this clone: This sample includes further DNA sequences coding for the same CDR3. The V and J genes are TRBV6-1 and TRBJ2-5; TRBD2 agrees at 11 bases. Germline assignment: CDR1 MNHNS and CDR2 SASEGT. The CDR3 runs to 15 residues. The trim removed 3 bases at V and 4 bases at J, leaving 4 bases unmatched. CDR3 in DNA: TGTGCCAGCAGTGAGATAGCGGGAGGGGGAGAGACCCAGTACTTC. It yields the protein CASSEIAGGGETQYF.

CDR3 bases: TGTGCCAGCAGCTTGGCCAGGACTAGCAATGAGCAGTTCTTC. Encoded protein: CASSLARTSNEQFF. The rearrangement joins TRBV5-6 to TRBJ2-1; 7 bases are shared with TRBD2. The trim removed 0 bases at V and 6 bases at J, leaving 3 bases unmatched. The germline CDR1 and CDR2 sequences are SGHDT and YYEEEE. The CDR3 covers 14 residues. Full variable domain (outside the CDR3, taken from reference TRBV5-6 and TRBJ2-1): DAGVTQSPTHLIKTRGQQVTLRCSPKSGHDTVSWYQQALGQGPQFIFQYYEEEERQRGNFPDRFSGHQFPNYSSELNVNALLLGDSALYLCASSLARTSNEQFFGPGTRLTVL.

This clone occurred a few times. The chain joins TRBV18 to TRBJ1-5; a possible D gene is TRBD1 (5 bases). CDR3 size: 15 residues. Germline loops: CDR1 KGHSH, CDR2 LQKENI. The germline V and J ends were trimmed by 1 base and 1 base, with 8 bases remaining between them. The CDR3 bases are TGTGCCAGCTCACCACGGGGCGAGAGCAATCAGCCCCAGCATTTT. Translated, it gives CASSPRGESNQPQHF.

This clone was counted a single time. CDR3: CSVDDSTKGIQYF. The CDR3 DNA sequence: TGCAGCGTTGACGACAGTACGAAGGGCATTCAGTACTTC. The chain couples TRBV29-1 to TRBJ2-4; a weak D match, TRBD1 (5 bases). Germline CDR1 is SQVTM and CDR2 is ANQGSEA. CDR3 length equals 13 residues. The V end was cut by 3 bases, the J end by 9 bases, with 15 bases between. Looking up the rest from reference TRBV29-1 and TRBJ2-4 gives the full variable domain: SAVISQKPSRDICQRGTSLTIQCQVDSQVTMMFWYRQQPGQSLTLIATANQGSEATYESGFVIDKFPISRPNLTFSTLTVSNMSPEDSSIYLCSVDDSTKGIQYFGAGTRLSVL.

J is TRBJ1-2 and V is TRBV2; possible D gene TRBD1, 6 bases. Looked up from germline, CDR1 is SNHLY and CDR2 is FYNNEI. The V and J ends lost 6 bases and 4 bases respectively, with 15 bases between them. The CDR3 loop spans 14 amino acids. DNA for the CDR3: TGTGCCAGCAGAGGGGACATTGACACCTATGGCTACACCTTC. It codes for CASRGDIDTYGYTF.

The rearrangement links TRBV7-7 to TRBJ1-2, with 9 positions matching TRBD1. The V and J ends lost 5 bases and 8 bases, in that order; junction bases with no gene match: 12. The CDR3 loop spans 15 amino acids. CDR1 and CDR2 from the germline V gene are SSHAT and FNYEAQ (reference sequence). As DNA, the CDR3 is TGTGCCAGCAGCGCATTGGGACAGGGTTTAGAAGGCTACACCTTC. The encoded protein is CASSALGQGLEGYTF.

V and J are TRBV5-1 and TRBJ1-4, with 8 bases lining up with TRBD1. CDR1 and CDR2 (germline): SGHRS, YFSETQ. The CDR3 has 17 residues. The V gene end was trimmed by 0 bases and the J gene end by 3 bases; junction bases not matched to a gene: 7. CDR3 DNA sequence: TGCGCCAGCAGCTTGGGGGGCAGGGGGCCGGCTAATGAAAAACTGTTTTTT. It codes for CASSLGGRGPANEKLFF.

This rearrangement joins TRBV5-6 to TRBJ1-6, with D possibly TRBD1 on 5 matching bases. CDR3 length: 16 amino acids. Trimming took 0 bases from V and 6 from J, leaving 13 bases between them. CDR1 is SGHDT, CDR2 YYEEEE, per germline. The CDR3 is CASSLDIGQANSPLHF. CDR3 coding DNA: TGTGCCAGCAGCTTGGATATCGGACAAGCTAATTCACCCCTCCACTTT. The whole variable domain, remainder taken from reference TRBV5-6 and TRBJ1-6, is DAGVTQSPTHLIKTRGQQVTLRCSPKSGHDTVSWYQQALGQGPQFIFQYYEEEERQRGNFPDRFSGHQFPNYSSELNVNALLLGDSALYLCASSLDIGQANSPLHFGNGTRLTVT.

The J gene is TRBJ2-5, the V gene TRBV29-1; a possible D gene is TRBD1 (6 bases). V was cut by 7 bases and J by 3 bases, with 6 bases left in between. Germline-derived CDR1 and CDR2 are SQVTM and ANQGSEA. The CDR3 runs 10 residues. Here the CDR3 DNA reads TGCAGCGGGACAGAAGAGACCCAGTACTTC. It codes for CSGTEETQYF.

This chain uses TRBV29-1 with TRBJ1-2; possibly TRBD1 for D (6 bases). V lost 4 bases to trimming and J lost 0 bases, with 9 bases between them. Germline-derived CDR1 and CDR2 are SQVTM and ANQGSEA. CDR3 length: 13 amino acids. CDR3 amino acids: CSVGQDTNYGYTF. CDR3 bases: TGCAGCGTTGGACAGGACACTAACTATGGCTACACCTTC.

V is TRBV10-2 and J is TRBJ2-1; weak D call: TRBD2 (6 bases). Germline V gene data show CDR1 as WSHSY and CDR2 as SAAADI. The CDR3 sequence is 13 residues long. Trimming took off 8 bases at V and 3 bases at J, with 11 bases between the two ends. CDR3 coding DNA: TGCGCCAGCTCCTCCGGGAGCTACAATGAGCAGTTCTTC. It codes for CASSSGSYNEQFF.

The V call is TRBV5-4, the J call TRBJ2-2, with TRBD2 identical over 9 bases. Trimming at V came to 0 bases and at J to 6 bases, leaving 0 bases not matched to a gene. Germline-derived CDR1 and CDR2 are SGHNT and YYREEE (reference sequence). The CDR3 has 14 amino acids. CDR3 bases: TGTGCCAGCAGCTTGGAGCGGGGGGCCGGGGAGCTGTTTTTT. The encoded protein is CASSLERGAGELFF.

V is TRBV15 and J is TRBJ1-4, with D perhaps matching TRBD1 (5 bases). Germline CDR1 LNHNV, CDR2 YYDKDF (reference sequence). The V and J ends lost 2 bases and 8 bases respectively, with 15 bases between them. The CDR3 has 15 amino acids. CDR3 sequence (DNA): TGTGCCACCAGCAGAACGACCGGCAGGGCCGAAAAACTGTTTTTT. Its protein product is CATSRTTGRAEKLFF.

The chain couples TRBV9 to TRBJ2-1, with TRBD2 identical over 11 bases. The CDR3 has 16 residues. Trimming at V came to 0 bases and at J to 6 bases, leaving 5 bases not matched to a gene. CDR1 SGDLS and CDR2 YYNGEE come from the germline V gene. CDR3: CASSVGGTSGINEQFF. In DNA form, the CDR3 reads TGTGCCAGCAGCGTAGGAGGGACTAGCGGAATCAATGAGCAGTTCTTC.

The chain has TRBV29-1 and TRBJ2-5, with D possibly TRBD2 on 5 matching bases. Trimming removed 6 bases at V and 3 bases at J, with 11 bases between. Looked up from germline, CDR1 is SQVTM and CDR2 is ANQGSEA. CDR3 length: 12 residues. The CDR3 spells CSVGVREETQYF. The CDR3 DNA sequence: TGCAGCGTCGGGGTAAGAGAAGAGACCCAGTACTTC.

This chain uses TRBV18 with TRBJ1-4; D gene unclear. V dropped 4 bases and J dropped 15 bases, with 21 bases sitting between them. Germline V gene lookup returns CDR1 KGHSH and CDR2 LQKENI. CDR3 length: 14 residues. CDR3: CASSLGPAGEGMFF. Here the CDR3 DNA reads TGTGCCAGCTCACTTGGGCCTGCCGGGGAAGGGATGTTTTTT. Full variable domain (remainder filled in from reference TRBV18 and TRBJ1-4): NAGVMQNPRHLVRRRGQEARLRCSPMKGHSHVYWYRQLPEEGLKFMVYLQKENIIDESGMPKERFSAEFPKEGPSILRIQQVVRGDSAAYFCASSLGPAGEGMFFGSGTQLSVL.

The rearrangement uses TRBV20-1 and TRBJ1-1, with a weak D call TRBD1 (5 bases). The length of the CDR3 is 11 residues. Germline CDR1 and CDR2: DFQATT and SNEGSKA (reference sequence). CDR3 protein: CTQPGATEAFF. In nucleotides, the CDR3 is TGCACCCAGCCTGGGGCCACTGAAGCTTTCTTT.

V usage is TRBV7-3 and J usage is TRBJ2-4; D gene uncertain. Trimming cost V 4 bases and J 6 bases, with 16 bases left between them. The CDR3 contains 15 residues. Germline V gene lookup returns CDR1 SGHTA and CDR2 FQGTGA. CDR3 bases: TGTGCCAGCAGCTACGGAGTAGTATCGGGAAACATTCAGTACTTC. It is translated as CASSYGVVSGNIQYF.

The V and J genes are TRBV3-1 (or the pseudogene TRBV3-2) and TRBJ2-7, with unresolved D. The V gene lost 4 bases and the J gene lost 3 bases, with 10 bases spanning the gap. CDR1 and CDR2 from the germline V gene are LGHDT and YNNKEL (reference sequence). The CDR3 runs 13 residues. The CDR3 coding sequence is TGTGCCAGCAGCCGAAGTGGCGGCTACGAGCAGTACTTC. Amino acids: CASSRSGGYEQYF.

CDR3 sequence reads: CASSSLAGGADTQYF. The DNA for the CDR3 is TGCGCCAGCAGCTCGTTAGCGGGGGGGGCAGATACGCAGTATTTT. The chain employs TRBV5-1 and TRBJ2-3; 11 bases map to TRBD2. The CDR3 sequence is 15 residues long. After removal of 3 bases from V and 4 bases from J, the junction contained 4 bases not matched to a gene. Germline V gene data show CDR1 as SGHRS and CDR2 as YFSETQ.

The J gene is TRBJ2-5, the V gene TRBV5-1, with D tentatively TRBD1 (6 bases). V lost 6 bases and J lost 1, with 16 bases in between. The V gene's germline CDR1 is SGHRS and CDR2 YFSETQ. The CDR3 is made up of 15 amino acids. CDR3 amino acids: CASILGLGGQETQYF. CDR3 nucleotide sequence: TGCGCCAGCATTCTCGGCTTAGGGGGCCAAGAGACCCAGTACTTC.